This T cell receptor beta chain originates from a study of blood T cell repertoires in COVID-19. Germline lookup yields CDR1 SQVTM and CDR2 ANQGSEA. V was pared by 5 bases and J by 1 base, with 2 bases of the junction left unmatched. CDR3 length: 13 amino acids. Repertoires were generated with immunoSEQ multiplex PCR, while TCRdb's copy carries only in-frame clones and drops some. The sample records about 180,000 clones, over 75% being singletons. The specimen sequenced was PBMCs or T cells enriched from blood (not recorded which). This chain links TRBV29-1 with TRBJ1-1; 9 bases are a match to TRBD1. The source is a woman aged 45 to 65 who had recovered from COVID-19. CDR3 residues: CSVTTGGNTEAFF. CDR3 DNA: TGCAGCGTTACGACAGGGGGGAACACTGAAGCTTTCTTT.